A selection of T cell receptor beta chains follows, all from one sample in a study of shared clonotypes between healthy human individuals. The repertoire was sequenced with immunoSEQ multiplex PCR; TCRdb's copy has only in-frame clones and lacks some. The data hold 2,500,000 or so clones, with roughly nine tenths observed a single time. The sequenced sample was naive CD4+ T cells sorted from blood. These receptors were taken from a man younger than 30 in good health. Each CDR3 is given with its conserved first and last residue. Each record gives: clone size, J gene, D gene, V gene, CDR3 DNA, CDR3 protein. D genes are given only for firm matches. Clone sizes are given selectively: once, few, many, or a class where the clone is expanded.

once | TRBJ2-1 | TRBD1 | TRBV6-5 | TGTGCCAGCAGTTACAATGGACAGGTCAACAATGAGCAGTTCTTC | CASSYNGQVNNEQFF
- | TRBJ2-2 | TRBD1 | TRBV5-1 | TGCGCCAGCAGCTTTGACAGGGCCACCGGGGAGCTGTTTTTT | CASSFDRATGELFF
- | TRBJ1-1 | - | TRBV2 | TGTGCCAGCAGGGGGGGGCAGGCGACAAACACTGAAGCTTTCTTT | CASRGGQATNTEAFF
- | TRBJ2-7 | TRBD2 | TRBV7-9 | TGTGCCAGCAGCCCCAAAACTAGCGGGATCTCCTACGAGCAGTACTTC | CASSPKTSGISYEQYF
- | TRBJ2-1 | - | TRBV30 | TGTGCCTGGAGCGGGGACGGAGGGGGCGAGCAGTTCTTC | CAWSGDGGGEQFF
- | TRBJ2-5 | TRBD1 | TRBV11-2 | TGTGCCAGCAGCTTAGGGGGGACAGCTATAGAGACCCAGTACTTC | CASSLGGTAIETQYF
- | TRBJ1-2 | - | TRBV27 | TGTGCCAGCAGTTTAGGGCAGGGGAACTATGGCTACACCTTC | CASSLGQGNYGYTF
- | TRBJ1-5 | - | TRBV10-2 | TGCGCCAGCAGCCGGGCGAGTAGCAATCAGCCCCAGCATTTT | CASSRASSNQPQHF
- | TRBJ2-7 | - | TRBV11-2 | TGTGCCAGCAGCTTTCCCGGGACATCGGTCTACGAGCAGTACTTC | CASSFPGTSVYEQYF
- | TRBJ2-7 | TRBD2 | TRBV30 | TGTGCCTGGAGTGTACCCGGACTAGCGGCATCCTACGAGCAGTACTTC | CAWSVPGLAASYEQYF
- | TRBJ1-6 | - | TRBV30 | TGTGCCTGGAGCTGGGGGGGGCGCTCCTATAATTCACCCCTCCACTTT | CAWSWGGRSYNSPLHF
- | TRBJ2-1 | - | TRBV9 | TGTGCCAGCAGCCAAACAGGGAACTCCTACAATGAGCAGTTCTTC | CASSQTGNSYNEQFF
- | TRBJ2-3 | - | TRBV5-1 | TGCGCCAGCAGCTTGGGTCAGGGAACAAGCACGGATACGCAGTATTTT | CASSLGQGTSTDTQYF
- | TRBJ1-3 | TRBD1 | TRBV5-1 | TGCGCCAGCAGCACGGGGACAGGCTTCTCTGGAAACACCATATATTTT | CASSTGTGFSGNTIYF
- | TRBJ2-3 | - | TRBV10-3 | TGTGCCATCAGTGAGTCGGTACAGCCCACAGATACGCAGTATTTT | CAISESVQPTDTQYF
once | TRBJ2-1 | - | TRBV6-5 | TGTGCCAGCAGTTTAGTGTCGTTGGGGCAGGGTGAGCAGTTCTTC | CASSLVSLGQGEQFF
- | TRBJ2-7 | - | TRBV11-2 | TGTGCCAGCAGCTTAGATCTGGGGTCCTACGAGCAGTACTTC | CASSLDLGSYEQYF
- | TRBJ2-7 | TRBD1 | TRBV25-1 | TGTGCCGCCAGAAGAGGGGGACAGGGTCCCTACGAGCAGTACTTC | CAARRGGQGPYEQYF
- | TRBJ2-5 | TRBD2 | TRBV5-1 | TGCGCCAGCAGCTCGGGACTAGCGGGGGATCAAGAGACCCAGTACTTC | CASSSGLAGDQETQYF
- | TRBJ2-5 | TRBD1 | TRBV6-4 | TGTGCCAGCAGGGACAGGGGCGGAGAGACCCAGTACTTC | CASRDRGGETQYF
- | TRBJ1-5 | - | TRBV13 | TGTGCCAGCAGCTTACGAGGGAAGGGCAATCAGCCCCAGCATTTT | CASSLRGKGNQPQHF
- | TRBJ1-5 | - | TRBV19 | TGTGCCAGTACCAATGACGATAGGGGTTTTAGCAATCAGCCCCAGCATTTT | CASTNDDRGFSNQPQHF
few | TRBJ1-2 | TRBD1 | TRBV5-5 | TGTGCCAGCAGCTCGGACAGGGGGAACTATGGCTACACCTTC | CASSSDRGNYGYTF
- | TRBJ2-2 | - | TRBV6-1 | TGTGCCAGCGAGAGTGCGGGTTTTGCCACCGGGGAGCTGTTTTTT | CASESAGFATGELFF
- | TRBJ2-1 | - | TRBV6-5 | TGTGCCAGCAGCCGAAGCCTTACAGGTATCTATGAGCAGTTCTTC | CASSRSLTGIYEQFF
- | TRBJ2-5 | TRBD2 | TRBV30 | TGTGCCTGGAGTGTCCGGACTAGCGGGACGAATTGGAAGAGAACCCAGTACTTC | CAWSVRTSGTNWKRTQYF
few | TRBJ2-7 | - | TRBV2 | TGTGCCAGCAGTGACCTGAGGGGCTACGAGCAGTACTTC | CASSDLRGYEQYF
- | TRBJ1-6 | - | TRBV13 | TGTGCCAGCAGCTTAATCGGGGCGTCCGACGTCAATTCCCTCCACTTT | CASSLIGASDVNSLHF